A selection of T cell receptor beta chains follows, all from one sample in a study of Ad26.COV2.S vaccination and SARS-CoV-2 variants. The method was immunoSEQ multiplex PCR; TCRdb's version includes in-frame clones alone and lacks a portion of them. This table holds about 680,000 clones, 89% found once. The specimen comprised peripheral blood, sampled in a trial of Ad26.COV2.S vaccine versus placebo. Receptor source: a person aged 18 to 59 who received the Ad26.COV2.S COVID-19 vaccine or a placebo. The CDR3 runs from the conserved cysteine through the conserved F or W. A D gene is named only where the DNA matches it firmly. Size values are once, few and many counts, or a class for expanded clones, and some rows have none.

v_call	d_call	j_call	clone_size	cdr3_nt	cdr3_aa
TRBV19	NA	TRBJ2-3	NA	TGTGCCAGTAGTATGGGGCCCGGTCCGCAGTATTTT	CASSMGPGPQYF
TRBV5-4	NA	TRBJ1-2	NA	TGTGCCAGCAGCAGATATGTTGAGGTTGGCTACACCTTC	CASSRYVEVGYTF
TRBV5-1	NA	TRBJ2-2	NA	TGCGCCAGCAGCTTGACCGGGACCAACACCGGGGAGCTGTTTTTT	CASSLTGTNTGELFF
TRBV9	NA	TRBJ1-1	NA	TGTGCCAGCAGCGCCCCAAGCACTGAAGCTTTCTTT	CASSAPSTEAFF
TRBV2	NA	TRBJ2-1	NA	TGTGCCAGCCTGGATACGGGAGCTGGCTACAATGAGCAGTTCTTC	CASLDTGAGYNEQFF
TRBV25-1	NA	TRBJ2-3	NA	TGTGCCAGCGGAGCTACGTCGGTAGATACGCAGTATTTT	CASGATSVDTQYF
TRBV6-5	NA	TRBJ1-5	NA	TGTGCCAGCAGTTACGAGTCCCGGGAATTCAATCAGCCCCAGCATTTT	CASSYESREFNQPQHF
TRBV7-2	NA	TRBJ1-2	NA	TGTGCCAGCAGCCCCGGACAGCTAGGCTATGGCTACACCTTC	CASSPGQLGYGYTF
TRBV7-9	NA	TRBJ1-4	NA	TGTGCCAGCAGCTTACGTGCGCCAGTTAATGAAAAACTGTTTTTT	CASSLRAPVNEKLFF
TRBV5-6	NA	TRBJ1-1	NA	TGTGCCAGCAGCTTTGGGGGGGCCGGTGAAGCTTTCTTT	CASSFGGAGEAFF
TRBV5-1	NA	TRBJ1-2	NA	TGCGCCAGCAGCACAGGGCCCCAGTCCTACTATGGCTACACCTTC	CASSTGPQSYYGYTF
TRBV6-5	NA	TRBJ2-7	few	TGTGCCAGCAGTTCCCCCGGGGTCTCCTACGAGCAGTACTTC	CASSSPGVSYEQYF
TRBV7-8	TRBD2	TRBJ2-1	NA	TGTGCCAGCAGCCCACGGGGTAGCGGGGGCCGAATCTACAATGAGCAGTTCTTC	CASSPRGSGGRIYNEQFF
TRBV5-4	TRBD2	TRBJ2-2	NA	TGTGCCAGCAGCTTGCCTAGCGGGAGGGCACGGACCGGGGAGCTGTTTTTT	CASSLPSGRARTGELFF